These 20 T cell receptor beta chains were all obtained from the same sample, sequenced in a study of cytomegalovirus exposure and HLA in healthy donors. Amplification used 60 Vbeta primers and 13 Jbeta primers. Assay: immunoSEQ multiplex PCR; the TCRdb copy retains only in-frame clones and omits some. Of around 190,000 clones in the sample, around 78% were seen once. Sequenced input: PBMCs. The receptors stem from a woman in her twenties or thirties in good health and CMV-seropositive.

The chain has TRBV5-6 and TRBJ1-2; 9 nucleotides agree with TRBD1. Trimming cost V 0 bases and J 8 bases; bases outside gene matches: 5. CDR1 SGHDT and CDR2 YYEEEE come from the germline V gene. This CDR3 region has 14 residues. The CDR3, as DNA: TGTGCCAGCAGCTTGGACAGGGGGCTTGGAGGCTACACCTTC. Encoded protein: CASSLDRGLGGYTF.

The chain links TRBV7-9 to TRBJ1-2, with a weak D call TRBD1 (5 bases). The CDR3 length is 13 residues. Trimming removed 2 bases at V and 5 bases at J, with 9 bases between. The germline V gene has CDR1 SEHNR and CDR2 FQNEAQ (reference sequence). The CDR3: CASSLMTVYGYTF. In DNA form, the CDR3 reads TGTGCCAGCAGCTTAATGACAGTTTATGGCTACACCTTC.

The chain uses TRBV6-1 and TRBJ2-1; D is ambiguous. Trimming pared 5 bases from V and 11 bases from J, leaving 13 bases between. CDR3 length: 12 amino acids. Per germline, CDR1 MNHNS and CDR2 SASEGT. Here the CDR3 reads CASSSFEDKQFF. CDR3 sequence (DNA): TGTGCCAGCAGTAGTTTTGAGGATAAGCAGTTCTTC.

The V gene is TRBV28, the J gene TRBJ1-3; the D gene is possibly TRBD1 (5 bases). The CDR3 is 18 amino acids. Trimming took 4 bases from V and 1 from J, leaving 20 bases between them. Germline CDR1 MDHEN, CDR2 SYDVKM. CDR3 in amino acids: CASSSPYLGHNSGNTIYF. As DNA, the CDR3 is TGTGCCAGCAGTTCACCCTACTTAGGACACAATTCTGGAAACACCATATATTTT.

The J gene is TRBJ2-3, the V gene TRBV6-5; 9 positions match TRBD1. J was trimmed by 3 bases and V by 5 bases; bases with no gene match: 3. The CDR3 spans 14 residues. The germline V gene has CDR1 MNHEY and CDR2 SVGAGI. CDR3 nucleotides: TGTGCCAGCAGTCTACAGGGGGCAACAGATACGCAGTATTTT. Amino acid sequence: CASSLQGATDTQYF.

The V call is TRBV11-3, the J call TRBJ2-1, with D possibly being TRBD1 (5 bases). V lost 4 bases and J lost 2, with 12 bases in between. The CDR3 runs to 15 residues. Germline CDR1 and CDR2: SGHNT and YENEEA. The CDR3 nucleotides are TGTGCCAGCAGCTCATCAGGGTACCCCTACAATGAGCAGTTCTTC. Translating it yields CASSSSGYPYNEQFF.

Here the CDR3 reads CASRLTGMGSPEAFF. The CDR3 coding sequence is TGTGCCAGTAGGTTGACAGGGATGGGCAGCCCTGAAGCTTTCTTT. The genes are TRBV19 and TRBJ1-1, with 7 positions matching TRBD1. CDR3 length: 15 amino acids. Looked up from germline, CDR1 is LNHDA and CDR2 is SQIVND (reference sequence). V lost 6 bases, J lost 6 bases, and 13 bases stayed unmatched.

The chain is built from TRBV19 and TRBJ1-1; the D is unclear. Germline-derived CDR1 and CDR2 are LNHDA and SQIVND (reference sequence). This CDR3 is built from 12 residues. V lost 4 bases and J 3 bases, leaving 6 bases between the germline ends. The CDR3 nucleotides read TGTGCCAGTAGTACGGGGTACACTGAAGCTTTCTTT. Translation gives CASSTGYTEAFF.

The rearrangement joins TRBV5-6 to TRBJ2-7, with 7 bases fitting TRBD2. This CDR3 spans 16 amino acids. V lost 4 bases, J lost 4 bases, and 14 bases stayed unmatched. Germline CDR1 reads SGHDT; CDR2 reads YYEEEE. The CDR3 nucleotides read TGTGCCAGCAGCCGAATCGGCGGGGGAATCTTTTACGAGCAGTACTTC. Translated, it gives CASSRIGGGIFYEQYF.

J is TRBJ2-2 and V is TRBV5-1, with D tentatively TRBD1 (5 bases). This CDR3 is 14 amino acids long. Trimming left V 2 bases short and J 7 bases short, with 12 bases between. Germline V lookup: CDR1 SGHRS, CDR2 YFSETQ. CDR3 sequence: CASSFDSQGGELFF. CDR3 nucleotides: TGCGCCAGCAGCTTCGACAGCCAAGGCGGGGAGCTGTTTTTT.

V usage is TRBV29-1 and J usage is TRBJ1-2, with a weak D call TRBD1 (6 bases). The CDR3 loop spans 13 amino acids. From germline, CDR1 is SQVTM and CDR2 ANQGSEA. With 4 bases removed from V and 4 bases from J, the gap between germline ends came to 13 bases. CDR3 loop: CSVANRQAYGYTF. The CDR3 DNA is TGCAGCGTTGCGAACCGACAGGCCTATGGCTACACCTTC.

The chain employs TRBV6-1 and TRBJ2-3; D remains ambiguous. Trimming removed 5 bases from V and 2 bases from J, with 11 bases in between. CDR1 MNHNS and CDR2 SASEGT come from the germline V gene. This CDR3 region has 14 residues. This CDR3 is CASSPGLITDTQYF. The CDR3 DNA reads TGTGCCAGCAGTCCCGGTCTAATCACAGATACGCAGTATTTT.

This clone was counted only a few times. The chain has TRBV5-4 and TRBJ1-2, with a weak D call TRBD1 (6 bases). CDR1 is SGHNT and CDR2 is YYREEE in the germline V gene (reference sequence). The germline V and J ends were trimmed by 4 bases and 8 bases, with 15 bases remaining between them. The CDR3 extends over 13 amino acids. CDR3 coding DNA: TGTGCCAGCAGCCGAGACAGGTTGGGAGGCTACACCTTC. It yields the protein CASSRDRLGGYTF.

The chain is built from TRBV29-1 and TRBJ2-7, with no clear D. CDR1 SQVTM and CDR2 ANQGSEA come from the germline V gene. The CDR3 is 12 residues long. V was shortened by 1 base and J by 2 bases, with 6 bases between the two germline ends. The CDR3 coding sequence is TGCAGCGTTGAAGGGGCTGCCTACGAGCAGTACTTC. Translating it yields CSVEGAAYEQYF.

In DNA form, the CDR3 reads TGTGCCAGCAGCGTTTTTTCGGGCACCGGGACAGGGCGCGGTGAGCAGTTCTTC. It translates to CASSVFSGTGTGRGEQFF. This chain joins TRBV7-2 and TRBJ2-1; 9 bases match TRBD1. The CDR3 is 18 residues long. Germline CDR1 is SGHTA and CDR2 is FQGNSA. Trimming cost V 5 bases and J 9 bases; bases outside gene matches: 20.

The chain has TRBV5-1 and TRBJ1-1; D perhaps matches TRBD1 (6 bases). With 0 bases removed from V and 4 bases from J, the gap between germline ends came to 10 bases. The germline V gene encodes CDR1 SGHRS and CDR2 YFSETQ. The CDR3 is made up of 14 amino acids. CDR3 in DNA: TGCGCCAGCAGCTTGGAATTCAGGGGCACTGAAGCTTTCTTT. It specifies CASSLEFRGTEAFF.

This clone was recorded once. The V call is TRBV29-1, the J call TRBJ1-1, with 7 bases matching TRBD1. V gave up 1 base and J gave up 6 bases; unmatched junction bases: 2. The CDR3 runs to 12 residues. The germline CDR1 and CDR2 sequences are SQVTM and ANQGSEA. As DNA, the CDR3 is TGCAGCGTTGAAGGGGGGACAGCTGAAGCTTTCTTT. This translates into CSVEGGTAEAFF.

V gene TRBV5-1 combines with J gene TRBJ2-7, with D perhaps TRBD2 (7 bases). The CDR3 consists of 15 residues. With 0 bases removed from V and 5 bases from J, the gap between germline ends came to 15 bases. Germline-derived CDR1 and CDR2 are SGHRS and YFSETQ. DNA for the CDR3: TGCGCCAGCAGCTTGGCCGGGGGGCGCGGAGACGAGCAGTACTTC. Amino acids: CASSLAGGRGDEQYF.

This chain links TRBV6-5 with TRBJ2-5, with D tentatively TRBD1 (6 bases). Between the trimmed V and J ends, which lost 4 bases and 4 bases, there was a span of 13 bases. The V gene's germline CDR1 is MNHEY and CDR2 SVGAGI. The CDR3 runs 14 residues. CDR3 DNA sequence: TGTGCCAGCAGTTGGATCAGGGGCGGAGAGACCCAGTACTTC. This gives the protein CASSWIRGGETQYF.

The rearrangement links TRBV2 to TRBJ1-2; tentative D call: TRBD1 (6 bases). Germline values: CDR1 SNHLY, CDR2 FYNNEI. The CDR3 covers 14 residues. The V end was cut by 6 bases, the J end by 7 bases, with 18 bases between. Here the CDR3 reads CASRQNRDPRGYTF. As DNA, the CDR3 is TGTGCCAGCAGACAAAACAGGGATCCTCGTGGCTACACCTTC.